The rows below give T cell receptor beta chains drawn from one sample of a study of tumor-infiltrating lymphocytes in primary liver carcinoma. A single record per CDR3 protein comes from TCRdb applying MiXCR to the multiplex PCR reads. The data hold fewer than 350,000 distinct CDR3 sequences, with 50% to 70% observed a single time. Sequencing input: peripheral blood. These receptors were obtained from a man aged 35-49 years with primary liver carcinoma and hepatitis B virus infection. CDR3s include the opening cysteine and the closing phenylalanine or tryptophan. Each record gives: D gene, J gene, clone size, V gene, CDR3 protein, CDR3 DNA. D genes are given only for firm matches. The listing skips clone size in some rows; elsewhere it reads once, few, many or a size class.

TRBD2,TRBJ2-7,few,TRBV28,CASSLQGGYYEQYF,TGTGCCAGCAGTCTCCAGGGAGGGTACTACGAGCAGTACTTC
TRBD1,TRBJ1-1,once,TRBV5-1,CASSLNPGQEAEAFF,TGCGCCAGCAGCCTCAACCCGGGACAGGAGGCTGAAGCTTTCTTT
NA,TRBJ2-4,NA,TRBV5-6,CASSPERRMTKNIQYF,TGTGCCAGCAGCCCAGAGAGGAGGATGACCAAAAACATTCAGTACTTC
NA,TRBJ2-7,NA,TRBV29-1,CSVDGKGRGTYEQYF,TGCAGCGTTGATGGAAAGGGACGGGGGACCTACGAGCAGTACTTC
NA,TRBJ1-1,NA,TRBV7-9,CASYRQTGAMITEAFF,TGTGCCAGCTATCGCCAAACAGGCGCGATGATCACTGAAGCTTTCTTT
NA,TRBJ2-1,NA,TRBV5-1,CASSLVAGSVEQFF,TGCGCCAGCAGCTTGGTGGCGGGATCTGTAGAGCAGTTCTTC
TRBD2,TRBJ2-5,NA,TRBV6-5,CANTLTRLAGVTGTQYF,TGTGCCAACACCCTAACCCGACTAGCGGGAGTCACGGGGACCCAGTACTTC
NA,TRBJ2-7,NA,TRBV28,CASSLWASDEQYF,TGTGCCAGCAGTCTTTGGGCTTCCGACGAGCAGTACTTC
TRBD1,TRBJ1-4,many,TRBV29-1,CSVDIRGTGNEKLFF,TGCAGCGTTGATATTCGAGGGACAGGGAATGAAAAACTGTTTTTT
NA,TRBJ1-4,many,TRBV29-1,CSFTSTNEKLFF,TGCAGCTTTACATCAACTAATGAAAAACTGTTTTTT
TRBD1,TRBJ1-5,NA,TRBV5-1,CASSTGQPNQPQHF,TGCGCCAGCAGCACGGGACAGCCAAATCAGCCCCAGCATTTT
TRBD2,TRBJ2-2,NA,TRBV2,CARLALNTGELFF,TGTGCCAGACTAGCGCTAAACACCGGGGAGCTGTTTTTT
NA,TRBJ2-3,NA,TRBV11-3,CVSSLGGTVIQYF,TGTGTCAGCAGCTTGGGGGGCACAGTTATACAGTATTTT